This T cell receptor beta chain was sequenced for a study of CD8 T cells in Susac syndrome. V was clipped by 3 bases and J by 6 bases, with 12 bases between them. The CDR3 runs to 12 residues. Germline-derived CDR1 and CDR2 are DFQATT and SNEGSKA (reference sequence). RNA, at about 0.5 to 1 ug, was reverse transcribed with random hexamers. One entry per CDR3 protein results from TCRdb running MiXCR on the immunoSEQ multiplex PCR reads. The sample records some 200,000 distinct CDR3 sequences, approximately 94% being singletons. Bulk CD8+ and CD4+ cells came from magnetic negative isolation; CD8+ TEMRA by FACS.

The chain links TRBV20-1 to TRBJ2-7, with D possibly being TRBD2 (5 bases). The sequencing input was CD4+ T cells from PBMCs. The receptor was isolated from a human donor with Susac syndrome. DNA of the CDR3: TGCAGTGCTAGCGATAGCGCGGTCGAGCAGTACTTC. Protein sequence: CSASDSAVEQYF.